The 13 T cell receptor beta chains below were found in one sample sequenced in a study of T cell changes during pregnancy in multiple sclerosis. Method: immunoSEQ multiplex PCR; TCRdb's copy keeps in-frame clones and lacks some. The sample has nearly 80,000 clones, around 90% seen once. The sequencing used CD4+ T cells from peripheral blood mononuclear cells, collected before pregnancy. These receptors originate from a female donor with multiple sclerosis, enrolled in a pregnancy study.

The gene calls are TRBV5-6 and TRBJ2-1; 10 bases agree with TRBD1. The CDR3 is 17 amino acids. Per the germline V gene, CDR1 is SGHDT and CDR2 is YYEEEE. Unmatched junction bases numbered 10, after V lost 4 bases and J lost 3 bases. This CDR3 reads CASSPGTGAVYYNEQFF. DNA of the CDR3: TGTGCCAGCAGCCCAGGGACAGGGGCGGTATACTACAATGAGCAGTTCTTC. Drawing the rest from reference TRBV5-6 and TRBJ2-1, the complete variable domain is DAGVTQSPTHLIKTRGQQVTLRCSPKSGHDTVSWYQQALGQGPQFIFQYYEEEERQRGNFPDRFSGHQFPNYSSELNVNALLLGDSALYLCASSPGTGAVYYNEQFFGPGTRLTVL.

The CDR3 loop reads CASSFRDGVEQPQHF. The CDR3 nucleotides read TGTGCCAGCAGTTTCAGGGATGGAGTGGAACAGCCCCAGCATTTT. V and J are TRBV28 and TRBJ1-5; D is perhaps TRBD1 (5 bases). V was pared by 3 bases and J by 7 bases, with 16 bases between. The CDR3 loop spans 15 amino acids. The germline V gene has CDR1 MDHEN and CDR2 SYDVKM.

The gene calls are TRBV5-5 and TRBJ1-5; unclear D gene. Per germline, CDR1 SGHKS and CDR2 YYEKEE (reference sequence). Deletions cut 5 bases from V and 4 bases from J, with 10 bases between. CDR3 size: 13 residues. The CDR3 coding sequence is TGTGCCAGCAGTTCGGGGATTAATCAGCCCCAGCATTTT. Residues: CASSSGINQPQHF.

This clone was picked up one time. The chain links TRBV27 to TRBJ1-1, with D maybe TRBD1 (6 bases). Per germline, CDR1 MNHEY and CDR2 SMNVEV (reference sequence). Trimming cost V 7 bases and J 1 base, with 13 bases left between them. This CDR3 has 14 amino acids. CDR3 in DNA: TGTGCCAGCAAACTTCAGGGACAGAACACTGAAGCTTTCTTT. Its translation is CASKLQGQNTEAFF.

The chain combines TRBV9 with TRBJ1-3; D ambiguous. Germline loops: CDR1 SGDLS, CDR2 YYNGEE. Trimming stripped 4 bases from V and 3 bases from J, with 11 bases between. The CDR3 is 14 amino acids. CDR3 nucleotides: TGTGCCAGCAGCTCACATCGCGGTGGAAACACCATATATTTT. Protein sequence: CASSSHRGGNTIYF.

The CDR3 region has the DNA TGCGCCAGCAGCTTGGGAGGGGAGCAGTTCTTC. It yields the protein CASSLGGEQFF. This chain joins TRBV5-1 and TRBJ2-1; D possibly corresponds to TRBD2 (5 bases). Trimming shortened V by 0 bases and J by 10 bases, and 5 bases separated the two germline ends. The length of the CDR3 is 11 residues. Germline CDR1 reads SGHRS; CDR2 reads YFSETQ.

The chain's CDR3 is CSVTGAFPGELFF. The CDR3 region has the DNA TGCAGCGTTACAGGGGCGTTCCCCGGGGAGCTGTTTTTT. This rearrangement joins TRBV29-1 to TRBJ2-2; 7 positions match TRBD1. Germline V lookup: CDR1 SQVTM, CDR2 ANQGSEA. V was clipped by 5 bases and J by 6 bases; unmatched bases: 6. This CDR3 spans 13 amino acids.

The chain has TRBV12-5 and TRBJ2-7; TRBD1 is a possible D gene (5 bases). CDR3 size: 13 residues. With 5 bases removed from V and 3 bases from J, the gap between germline ends came to 11 bases. The V gene's germline CDR1 is LGHNT and CDR2 FRNRAP. Written as DNA, the CDR3 is TGTGCTAGTGGTCGCCTTGACAGCTACGAGCAGTACTTC. It specifies CASGRLDSYEQYF. Together with reference TRBV12-5 and TRBJ2-7, the CDR3 gives the full variable domain: DARVTQTPRHKVTEMGQEVTMRCQPILGHNTVFWYRQTMMQGLELLAYFRNRAPLDDSGMPKDRFSAEMPDATLATLKIQPSEPRDSAVYFCASGRLDSYEQYFGPGTRLTVT.

V usage is TRBV7-2 and J usage is TRBJ1-2, with D perhaps matching TRBD1 (6 bases). The CDR3 totals 15 residues. Trimming cost V 1 base and J 3 bases, with 12 bases left between them. Germline values: CDR1 SGHTA, CDR2 FQGNSA. CDR3 sequence (DNA): TGTGCCAGCAGCTTAGTTCGGGGGGCGGACTATGGCTACACCTTC. Its protein product is CASSLVRGADYGYTF.

This chain uses TRBV30 with TRBJ1-1, with 10 positions matching TRBD1. The CDR3 totals 15 residues. V lost 0 bases to trimming and J lost 3 bases; unmatched junction nucleotides: 4. The germline gives CDR1 GTSNPN, CDR2 SVGIG (reference sequence). The CDR3 protein is CAWSVLGTGDTEAFF. The CDR3 nucleotides read TGTGCCTGGAGTGTACTTGGGACAGGGGACACTGAAGCTTTCTTT.

On this clone itself: Other nucleotide sequences in the sample specify the same CDR3. V and J are TRBV5-1 and TRBJ1-1; a possible D gene is TRBD1 (5 bases). This CDR3 is built from 15 residues. CDR1 is SGHRS and CDR2 is YFSETQ in the germline V gene. Trimming shortened V by 0 bases and J by 0 bases, and 9 bases separated the two germline ends. This CDR3 is CASSLGGGLNTEAFF. CDR3 DNA: TGCGCCAGCAGCTTGGGGGGGGGATTGAACACTGAAGCTTTCTTT.

The rearrangement uses TRBV7-6 and TRBJ2-5, with 8 positions matching TRBD1. V was pared by 3 bases and J by 2 bases, with 2 bases of the junction left unmatched. Germline V gives CDR1 SGHVS, CDR2 FNYEAQ. CDR3 length: 14 amino acids. Here the CDR3 DNA reads TGTGCCAGCAGCTTCACAGGGGGTCAAGAGACCCAGTACTTC. Residues: CASSFTGGQETQYF.

The chain joins TRBV7-2 to TRBJ2-3; tentative D call: TRBD1 (5 bases). Per the germline V gene, CDR1 is SGHTA and CDR2 is FQGNSA. Trimming left V 2 bases short and J 7 bases short, with 13 bases between. The CDR3 has 14 amino acids. The CDR3 protein is CASSLLGPRNTQYF. The CDR3, as DNA: TGTGCCAGCAGCTTATTGGGGCCTAGGAATACGCAGTATTTT.